Presented here are 24 T cell receptor beta chains from one specimen sequenced in a study of CD8 T cells in ankylosing spondylitis. One entry per CDR3 protein, called by TCRdb with MiXCR from the 5' RACE reads. The sample yields approximately 210,000 distinct CDR3 sequences, 9.5% to 15% seen once. Sequenced material: blood, either unsorted or a sorted T cell fraction (not recorded which). These receptor sequences come from a male donor with ankylosing spondylitis or in good health (not recorded which).

This clonotype came up a few times. The chain recombines TRBV7-8 with TRBJ2-1, with D tentatively TRBD1 or TRBD2 (6 bases each). V was cut by 1 base and J by 10 bases, with 26 bases left in between. CDR3 length: 18 residues. The germline V gene encodes CDR1 SGHVS and CDR2 FQNEAQ. The CDR3 spells CASSLVVLQGRGTKEQFF. The CDR3 coding sequence is TGTGCCAGCAGCTTAGTAGTATTGCAGGGCCGGGGGACAAAGGAGCAGTTCTTC.

This clonotype was seen ten or more times. V is TRBV12-3 or TRBV12-4 and J is TRBJ1-5, with D hard to call. Trimming shortened V by 2 bases and J by 4 bases, and 15 bases separated the two germline ends. The CDR3 sequence is 16 residues long. The CDR3 DNA is TGTGCCAGCAGTTTAAGTGTCCCGAATCAGAATCAGCCCCAGCATTTT. This sequence encodes CASSLSVPNQNQPQHF.

This clonotype has more than one count but fewer than ten. CDR3 residues: CASSPRGMVGTEAFF. For the CDR3, the DNA is TGTGCCAGCAGCCCCCGAGGGATGGTTGGCACTGAAGCTTTCTTT. The chain combines TRBV7-9 with TRBJ1-1; unclear D gene. The CDR3 sequence is 15 residues long. V lost 5 bases and J lost 4, with 17 bases in between. CDR1 and CDR2 (germline): SEHNR, FQNEAQ (reference sequence).

This clonotype occurred a few times. The chain is built from TRBV4-1 and TRBJ2-7, with 8 bases matching TRBD2. V dropped 0 bases and J dropped 2; count of bases not matched to a gene: 6. This CDR3 comprises 16 residues. Looked up from germline, CDR1 is MGHRA and CDR2 is YSYEKL. The CDR3 loop reads CASSQDRAGVTYEQYF. The CDR3 nucleotides read TGCGCCAGCAGCCAAGATCGAGCGGGAGTAACCTACGAGCAGTACTTC.

This clonotype turned up a few times. In DNA, the CDR3 is TGTGCCAGCCGTCCCGCGGCCTACGAGCAGTACTTC. Protein: CASRPAAYEQYF. This rearrangement joins TRBV6-1 to TRBJ2-7; no clear D gene. The germline V gene has CDR1 MNHNS and CDR2 SASEGT. This CDR3 comprises 12 residues. V lost 8 bases and J lost 2, with 10 bases in between.

The rearrangement joins TRBV20-1 to TRBJ2-7; 11 bases fit TRBD2. With 3 bases clipped from V and 4 bases from J, the junction kept 11 bases outside the gene matches. This CDR3 contains 16 residues. The germline V gene has CDR1 DFQATT and CDR2 SNEGSKA (reference sequence). The CDR3 region has the DNA TGCAGTGCTAGTTCCGCGAGGAGGACTAGCGGGTACGAGCAGTACTTC. Translated: CSASSARRTSGYEQYF.

The chain uses TRBV15 and TRBJ1-1; the D is unclear. V shed 5 bases and J shed 0 bases, with 13 bases lying between them. Germline loops: CDR1 LNHNV, CDR2 YYDKDF (reference sequence). CDR3 size: 15 residues. The CDR3 region has the DNA TGTGCCACCAGCCCCCCGAGAGCGATGAACACTGAAGCTTTCTTT. This encodes CATSPPRAMNTEAFF.

In its sample, this clonotype was seen a few times. V and J are TRBV11-2 and TRBJ1-1; D remains ambiguous. The CDR3 is 15 residues long. Germline V gives CDR1 SGHAT, CDR2 FQNNGV. V lost 4 bases and J 1 base, leaving 13 bases between the germline ends. The CDR3 DNA reads TGTGCCAGCAGCTCCCGAGCAGTCACGAACACTGAAGCTTTCTTT. This sequence encodes CASSSRAVTNTEAFF. The entire variable domain, with the rest obtained from reference TRBV11-2 and TRBJ1-1, is as follows: EAGVAQSPRYKIIEKRQSVAFWCNPISGHATLYWYQQILGQGPKLLIQFQNNGVVDDSQLPKDRFSAERLKGVDSTLKIQPAKLEDSAVYLCASSSRAVTNTEAFFGQGTRLTVV.

This clonotype was counted between two and nine times. The genes are TRBV20-1 and TRBJ2-7; 10 nucleotides match TRBD1. J gave up 5 bases and V 0 bases, and 7 bases lay outside the gene matches. CDR1 is DFQATT and CDR2 is SNEGSKA in the germline V gene (reference sequence). The CDR3 has 15 residues. CDR3 nucleotides: TGCAGTGCTAGAGATACAAGGACAGGGGGAAACGAGCAGTACTTC. Protein product: CSARDTRTGGNEQYF.

This sequence joins TRBV7-9 and TRBJ2-2; a weak D match, TRBD1 (6 bases). CDR1 and CDR2 (germline): SEHNR, FQNEAQ (reference sequence). The CDR3 runs 16 residues. The ends were cut back, 5 bases at V and 6 bases at J, with 19 bases in the middle. The CDR3 coding sequence is TGTGCCAGCAGCCGAGCCGGGACACGAGGAGCCGGGGAGCTGTTTTTT. It is translated as CASSRAGTRGAGELFF. The full variable domain, rest sourced from reference TRBV7-9 and TRBJ2-2, is DTGVSQNPRHKITKRGQNVTFRCDPISEHNRLYWYRQTLGQGPEFLTYFQNEAQLEKSRLLSDRFSAERPKGSFSTLEIQRTEQGDSAMYLCASSRAGTRGAGELFFGEGSRLTVL.

This clonotype was counted at least ten times. CDR3 sequence: CASSQDSGQGIHEQYF. CDR3 DNA: TGTGCCAGCAGCCAAGATAGCGGGCAGGGGATCCACGAGCAGTACTTC. The chain couples TRBV3-1 to TRBJ2-7; maybe TRBD2 (7 bases). The CDR3 has 16 residues. Trimming took off 0 bases at V and 5 bases at J, with 17 bases between the two ends. Per the germline V gene, CDR1 is LGHDT and CDR2 is YNNKEL (reference sequence).

The V and J genes are TRBV15 and TRBJ2-7; the D gene is possibly TRBD1 (6 bases). The V end was cut by 3 bases, the J end by 6 bases, with 15 bases between. Germline-derived CDR1 and CDR2 are LNHNV and YYDKDF (reference sequence). This CDR3 is built from 14 residues. The CDR3 loop is CATSRPGQSPEQYF. For the CDR3, the DNA is TGTGCCACCAGCAGGCCCGGACAGTCCCCCGAGCAGTACTTC.

The chain is built from TRBV27 and TRBJ2-3, with D hard to call. Germline lookup yields CDR1 MNHEY and CDR2 SMNVEV (reference sequence). V dropped 6 bases and J dropped 0 bases, with 10 bases sitting between them. CDR3 size: 14 residues. This CDR3 reads CASRLASSTDTQYF. CDR3 in DNA: TGTGCCAGCAGATTGGCCTCTAGCACAGATACGCAGTATTTT.

In its sample, this clonotype was seen a few times. The chain couples TRBV30 to TRBJ2-7; no firm D call. The length of the CDR3 is 14 residues. V shed 4 bases and J shed 3 bases, with 16 bases lying between them. Germline V gene data show CDR1 as GTSNPN and CDR2 as SVGIG (reference sequence). Here the CDR3 reads CAWTEDGTNYEQYF. DNA of the CDR3: TGTGCCTGGACTGAAGACGGTACAAACTACGAGCAGTACTTC.

This clonotype was observed a handful of times. The chain couples TRBV2 to TRBJ2-5, with 7 bases that match TRBD1. The V gene end was trimmed by 3 bases and the J gene end by 5 bases; junction bases not matched to a gene: 9. The CDR3 spans 15 residues. Germline CDR1 is SNHLY and CDR2 is FYNNEI. CDR3 loop: CASSESEGAGETQYF. CDR3 bases: TGTGCCAGCAGTGAGAGTGAGGGGGCAGGGGAGACCCAGTACTTC.

In its sample, this clonotype was seen a few times. The chain uses TRBV27 and TRBJ2-2, with 10 positions matching TRBD1. Losses at the gene ends were 3 bases for V and 7 bases for J; bases not matched to a gene: 5. Germline V gene data show CDR1 as MNHEY and CDR2 as SMNVEV (reference sequence). The CDR3 has 15 amino acids. The CDR3 spells CASSFRTGGRGELFF. For the CDR3, the DNA is TGTGCCAGCAGTTTCCGGACAGGGGGTCGCGGGGAGCTGTTTTTT.

This clonotype was found many times. The chain joins TRBV12-3 or TRBV12-4 to TRBJ2-1; D is undetermined. The germline V and J ends were trimmed by 0 bases and 0 bases, with 9 bases remaining between them. The CDR3 runs 16 residues. Written as DNA, the CDR3 is TGTGCCAGCAGTTTAGCCTCCGGGCCCTCCTACAATGAGCAGTTCTTC. As protein: CASSLASGPSYNEQFF.

The J gene is TRBJ2-1, the V gene TRBV5-6; the match to TRBD2 covers 7 bases. With V trimmed by 4 bases and J by 2 bases, 12 bases remained unmatched. The CDR3 is 17 residues long. The germline gives CDR1 SGHDT, CDR2 YYEEEE. The CDR3 region has the DNA TGTGCCAGCAGCCCGGAGCAGGGTCGGGGGGCCTACAATGAGCAGTTCTTC. It is translated as CASSPEQGRGAYNEQFF.

The J gene is TRBJ2-1, the V gene TRBV15; possible D gene TRBD1, 5 bases. Germline values: CDR1 LNHNV, CDR2 YYDKDF (reference sequence). The CDR3 has 14 amino acids. Trimming removed 4 bases at V and 8 bases at J, with 15 bases between. The CDR3, as DNA: TGTGCCACCAGCAACGTCAGGGTAAGGGATGAGCAGTTCTTC. Protein sequence: CATSNVRVRDEQFF.

The chain links TRBV4-1 to TRBJ2-7, with a possible D match to TRBD1 (6 bases). The V gene lost 4 bases and the J gene lost 6 bases, with 16 bases spanning the gap. The CDR3 loop spans 14 amino acids. Germline-derived CDR1 and CDR2 are MGHRA and YSYEKL. CDR3 protein: CASSPIGQSGEQYF. CDR3 DNA: TGCGCCAGCAGCCCGATAGGACAGTCGGGCGAGCAGTACTTC.

This clonotype turned up a few times. V gene TRBV5-8 combines with J gene TRBJ2-1, with D uncertain. The germline gives CDR1 SGHTS, CDR2 YDEGEE. The CDR3 has 13 amino acids. The germline V and J ends were trimmed by 0 bases and 10 bases, with 11 bases remaining between them. The CDR3 DNA sequence: TGTGCCAGCAGCTTGGTGTACGGAGAAGAGCAGTTCTTC. Its translation is CASSLVYGEEQFF.

This clonotype was seen ten or more times. J is TRBJ2-1 and V is TRBV20-1, with D perhaps matching TRBD1 (6 bases). Germline V lookup: CDR1 DFQATT, CDR2 SNEGSKA (reference sequence). Trimming removed 3 bases at V and 0 bases at J, with 15 bases between. The length of the CDR3 is 16 residues. CDR3 sequence: CSARRGNADSYNEQFF. CDR3 DNA: TGCAGTGCTAGGAGGGGGAACGCCGACTCCTACAATGAGCAGTTCTTC.

At least ten counts were recorded for this clonotype. V gene TRBV13 combines with J gene TRBJ1-6, with 12 bases fitting TRBD1. The CDR3 has 16 amino acids. Germline V gene sequence: CDR1 PRHDT, CDR2 FYEKMQ (reference sequence). With 5 bases clipped from V and 6 bases from J, the junction kept 5 bases outside the gene matches. The CDR3 loop reads CASSQWDRGLNSPLHF. The DNA of the CDR3 is TGTGCCAGCAGCCAGTGGGACAGGGGGCTTAATTCACCCCTCCACTTT.

The chain links TRBV9 to TRBJ1-1; D perhaps matches TRBD1 (5 bases). The V end lost 0 bases, the J end lost 1 base, and 10 bases lay between the germline ends. This CDR3 has 15 residues. Germline CDR1 reads SGDLS; CDR2 reads YYNGEE. DNA of the CDR3: TGTGCCAGCAGCGTAGAGGGGAGGTGGAACACTGAAGCTTTCTTT. This sequence encodes CASSVEGRWNTEAFF.